These T cell receptor beta chains were read from a single sample in a study of blood T cell repertoires in COVID-19. Measured with immunoSEQ multiplex PCR; TCRdb has only the in-frame clones, and not every one. The data show a few hundred thousand clones, with 85% to 90% seen just once and roughly 1.8% held by the top ten. Input material: PBMCs or T cells enriched from blood (not recorded which). The receptors here all came from an older woman who had recovered from COVID-19. The CDR3 runs from the conserved cysteine through the conserved F or W. D genes are given only for firm matches. Some rows mark clone size as missing; the rest say once, few, many or name a class of expanded clone.

v_call	clone_size	d_call	j_call	cdr3_nt	cdr3_aa
TRBV15	NA	NA	TRBJ1-4	TGTGCCACCAGCAGAGACTTCAGTTGGGAAAAACTGTTTTTT	CATSRDFSWEKLFF
TRBV28	NA	NA	TRBJ1-5	TGTGCCAGCAGTTTACCGGGAGGTCAGCCCCAGCATTTT	CASSLPGGQPQHF
TRBV21-1	NA	NA	TRBJ2-1	TGTGCCAGCAGCCCCGGCCTAGCGGGGGGACCATTCTTTTACAATGAGCAGTTCTTC	CASSPGLAGGPFFYNEQFF
TRBV5-1	NA	TRBD1	TRBJ1-3	TGCGCCAGCAGCCCCAGACAGGGGCCGGGCAGGACCATATATTTT	CASSPRQGPGRTIYF
TRBV18	once	NA	TRBJ2-7	TGTGCCAGCTCACCAGCTATGGGGCAAAAATACGAGCAGTACTTC	CASSPAMGQKYEQYF
TRBV2	NA	NA	TRBJ1-5	TGTGCCAGCAGCGTGGAGGTTTCGCCCCAGCATTTT	CASSVEVSPQHF
TRBV5-8	few	TRBD1	TRBJ2-7	TGTGCCAGCAGCTACTGGACAGGGAAGACTGTGCAGTACTTC	CASSYWTGKTVQYF
TRBV2	once	NA	TRBJ1-5	TGTGCCAGCGGGGGGGGAGGGCGGCAGCCCCAGCATTTT	CASGGGGRQPQHF
TRBV13	NA	TRBD1	TRBJ1-2	TGTGCCAGCAGCTCCGGGACAGCCGATGGCTACACCTTC	CASSSGTADGYTF
TRBV2	NA	NA	TRBJ2-5	TGTGCCAGCAGTGAAGCGCTTGGGCAGGGTGCGGAGACCCAGTACTTC	CASSEALGQGAETQYF
TRBV28	NA	TRBD2	TRBJ2-1	TGTGCCAGCAGTTTCCCGGGACTAGCGGTTAATGAGCAGTTCTTC	CASSFPGLAVNEQFF
TRBV18	NA	NA	TRBJ2-7	TGTGCCAGCTCACCAATGGAGGGCAGCGAGCAGTACTTC	CASSPMEGSEQYF
TRBV2	NA	TRBD2	TRBJ2-1	TGTGCCAGCAGTCCAGGACTAGCGGTCTTCTACAATGAGCAGTTCTTC	CASSPGLAVFYNEQFF
TRBV19	NA	NA	TRBJ1-3	TGTGCCAGTCAGTCATATCGGGAGGCCTCTGGAAACACCATATATTTT	CASQSYREASGNTIYF
TRBV24-1	few	NA	TRBJ1-6	TGTGCCACCAGTGCAGGGATTAATTCACCCCTCCACTTT	CATSAGINSPLHF
TRBV9	NA	NA	TRBJ1-2	TGTGCCAGCAGCGTACGGGGAGCTAACTATGGCTACACCTTC	CASSVRGANYGYTF
TRBV12-3/TRBV12-4	NA	TRBD2	TRBJ2-1	TGTGCCAGCAGTTTGGGACTAGTGGAGCAGTTCTTC	CASSLGLVEQFF
TRBV28	NA	TRBD1	TRBJ1-2	TGTGCCACCAACCCTAGGGACAGGGTTTTTGGCTACACCTTC	CATNPRDRVFGYTF
TRBV19	NA	TRBD2	TRBJ2-1	TGTGCCAGTAAACTAGCGGGGGGCAATTACAATGAGCAGTTCTTC	CASKLAGGNYNEQFF
TRBV2	NA	TRBD2	TRBJ2-2	TGTGCCAGCGTAAGCGGGAGGGGTCCCGGGGAGCTGTTTTTT	CASVSGRGPGELFF
TRBV11-3	NA	NA	TRBJ2-2	TGTGCCAGCAGCTTAGATACGCGGCGCGAGGGATTTTCGAACACCGGGGAGCTGTTTTTT	CASSLDTRREGFSNTGELFF
TRBV27	NA	TRBD1	TRBJ2-1	TGTGCCAGCAGTTTGACAGGGGGCTACAATGAGCAGTTCTTC	CASSLTGGYNEQFF
TRBV28	once	TRBD1	TRBJ1-6	TGTGCCAGCAGTTTTAAACAGGGGTGGGGGTCACCCCTCCACTTT	CASSFKQGWGSPLHF
TRBV11-2	NA	NA	TRBJ2-1	TGTGCCAGCAGCTTAGTCGGTCGGGGGGCAGTGGGAAATGAGCAGTTCTTC	CASSLVGRGAVGNEQFF
TRBV4-2	NA	TRBD1	TRBJ2-7	TGTGCCAGCAGCCAACAAAGGACAGGAACCTACGAGCAGTACTTC	CASSQQRTGTYEQYF
TRBV10-3	NA	NA	TRBJ1-6	TGTGCCATCAGTGACCGGACAGTAAATTCACCCCTCCACTTT	CAISDRTVNSPLHF
TRBV6-5	NA	TRBD1	TRBJ1-5	TGTGCCAGCAGTTGGGGCAGGGGGCTGAATCAGCCCCAGCATTTT	CASSWGRGLNQPQHF
TRBV11-3	few	NA	TRBJ2-5	TGTGCCAGCAGCTTAGACTATCAAGAGACCCAGTACTTC	CASSLDYQETQYF
TRBV20-1	NA	NA	TRBJ1-1	TGCAGTGCTAGGGTCCTAGGAATTGCTTTCTTT	CSARVLGIAFF
TRBV5-1	NA	NA	TRBJ2-5	TGCGCCAGCAGCCCAAACACACAAGAGACCCAGTACTTC	CASSPNTQETQYF
TRBV18	NA	TRBD2	TRBJ2-1	TGTGCCAGCTCACCACTAAGCGGGATCAACAATGAGCAGTTCTTC	CASSPLSGINNEQFF
TRBV7-9	NA	NA	TRBJ2-3	TGTGCCAGCAGCTTAGATTGGGCGGGGTCCACAGATACGCAGTATTTT	CASSLDWAGSTDTQYF
TRBV30	NA	NA	TRBJ2-5	TGTGCCTGGAGTGTACGTTTCTCTAGACAAGAGACCCAGTACTTC	CAWSVRFSRQETQYF